These T cell receptor beta chains were read from a single sample in a study of shared clonotypes between healthy human individuals. The protocol was immunoSEQ multiplex PCR, while the TCRdb copy is restricted to in-frame clones and leaves out a portion. The sample records around 600,000 clones, around 96% being singletons. Sequenced sample: naive CD8+ T cells sorted from blood. The source of these receptors is a woman aged 25-40 years in good health. Both conserved end residues are part of each CDR3. Fields, in order: clone size, V gene, D gene, J gene, CDR3 DNA, CDR3 protein. D genes are given only for firm matches. Clone sizes are given selectively: once, few, many, or a class where the clone is expanded.

abundance: NA
v_gene: TRBV28
d_gene: TRBD1
j_gene: TRBJ1-5
CDR3nt: TGTGCCAGCAGTGTGGGACAGGGTCATCAGCCCCAGCATTTT
CDR3aa: CASSVGQGHQPQHF

abundance: NA
v_gene: TRBV4-1
d_gene: TRBD2
j_gene: TRBJ2-3
CDR3nt: TGCGCCAGCAGCGTACGACTAGCGCTATATACAGATACGCAGTATTTT
CDR3aa: CASSVRLALYTDTQYF

abundance: NA
v_gene: TRBV27
d_gene: NA
j_gene: TRBJ2-2
CDR3nt: TGTGCCAGCAGTTTATTAGGAAGGGAGCTGTTTTTT
CDR3aa: CASSLLGRELFF

abundance: NA
v_gene: TRBV28
d_gene: NA
j_gene: TRBJ1-5
CDR3nt: TGTGCCAGCAGCTGGGGGCAGGACAATCAGCCCCAGCATTTT
CDR3aa: CASSWGQDNQPQHF

abundance: NA
v_gene: TRBV27
d_gene: NA
j_gene: TRBJ1-2
CDR3nt: TGTGCCAGCAGTTCCTGGGACCGACCTAACTATGGCTACACCTTC
CDR3aa: CASSSWDRPNYGYTF

abundance: NA
v_gene: TRBV7-6
d_gene: NA
j_gene: TRBJ2-3
CDR3nt: TGTGCCAGCCAACGCGGACACTCAAACACAGATACGCAGTATTTT
CDR3aa: CASQRGHSNTDTQYF

abundance: NA
v_gene: TRBV28
d_gene: NA
j_gene: TRBJ2-3
CDR3nt: TGTGCCAGCAGTTTTGGCCCCCCAGGGGCAAGGACAGATACGCAGTATTTT
CDR3aa: CASSFGPPGARTDTQYF

abundance: NA
v_gene: TRBV4-1
d_gene: NA
j_gene: TRBJ2-7
CDR3nt: TGCGCCAGCAGCCAAGATCTCCACGAGCAGTACTTC
CDR3aa: CASSQDLHEQYF

abundance: NA
v_gene: TRBV6-4
d_gene: NA
j_gene: TRBJ1-5
CDR3nt: TGTGCCAGCAGACCGCAGGGCCCCCCTTCTCAGCCCCAGCATTTT
CDR3aa: CASRPQGPPSQPQHF

abundance: NA
v_gene: TRBV11-2
d_gene: TRBD2
j_gene: TRBJ2-1
CDR3nt: TGTGCCAGCAGCCCGGGGGGGGTCGAGCAGTTCTTC
CDR3aa: CASSPGGVEQFF

abundance: once
v_gene: TRBV27
d_gene: NA
j_gene: TRBJ1-1
CDR3nt: TGTGCCACCCGGGGCCTGAACACTGAAGCTTTCTTT
CDR3aa: CATRGLNTEAFF

abundance: NA
v_gene: TRBV9
d_gene: NA
j_gene: TRBJ2-3
CDR3nt: TGTGCCAGCCAGCAGGCCTCCACAGATACGCAGTATTTT
CDR3aa: CASQQASTDTQYF

abundance: NA
v_gene: TRBV11-2
d_gene: NA
j_gene: TRBJ2-3
CDR3nt: TGTGCCAGCAGCTTAGCTGGGGGCGATGATACGCAGTATTTT
CDR3aa: CASSLAGGDDTQYF

abundance: NA
v_gene: TRBV27
d_gene: NA
j_gene: TRBJ1-4
CDR3nt: TGTGCCAGCAGTGACGACCCCAGTGAAAAACTGTTTTTT
CDR3aa: CASSDDPSEKLFF

abundance: NA
v_gene: TRBV7-3
d_gene: NA
j_gene: TRBJ1-1
CDR3nt: TGTGCCAGCAGCTCATCGTTAAGGGCAGGGGAGGCCACTGAAGCTTTCTTT
CDR3aa: CASSSSLRAGEATEAFF

abundance: NA
v_gene: TRBV30
d_gene: NA
j_gene: TRBJ2-2
CDR3nt: TGTGCCTGGAGTGCGGGGGGCGTTATTAACACCGGGGAGCTGTTTTTT
CDR3aa: CAWSAGGVINTGELFF

abundance: NA
v_gene: TRBV7-9
d_gene: NA
j_gene: TRBJ2-1
CDR3nt: TGTGCCAGCACCGAACTCGGGGAAAACGTAAAGAATGAGCAGTTCTTC
CDR3aa: CASTELGENVKNEQFF

abundance: once
v_gene: TRBV27
d_gene: NA
j_gene: TRBJ1-1
CDR3nt: TGTGCCAGCAGCCACGGGGGAGGGAGCACTGAAGCTTTCTTT
CDR3aa: CASSHGGGSTEAFF

abundance: NA
v_gene: TRBV5-4
d_gene: NA
j_gene: TRBJ2-4
CDR3nt: TGTGCCAGCAGCTTGGAAGATGCCCCTGGAGCCAAAAACATTCAGTACTTC
CDR3aa: CASSLEDAPGAKNIQYF

abundance: once
v_gene: TRBV28
d_gene: NA
j_gene: TRBJ2-5
CDR3nt: TGTGCCAGCAGGGTGCCTGGGGAGTTAGAGACCCAGTACTTC
CDR3aa: CASRVPGELETQYF

abundance: NA
v_gene: TRBV6-1
d_gene: TRBD1
j_gene: TRBJ1-2
CDR3nt: TGTGCCAGCAGTGAGGACAGGGTCGACTATGGCTACACCTTC
CDR3aa: CASSEDRVDYGYTF

abundance: NA
v_gene: TRBV28
d_gene: NA
j_gene: TRBJ1-5
CDR3nt: TGTGCCAGCAGCCAGGGACTACATCAGCCCCAGCATTTT
CDR3aa: CASSQGLHQPQHF

abundance: NA
v_gene: TRBV19
d_gene: NA
j_gene: TRBJ2-1
CDR3nt: TGTGCCAGTAGTCCGGGCATCGGACACAATGAGCAGTTCTTC
CDR3aa: CASSPGIGHNEQFF

abundance: NA
v_gene: TRBV27
d_gene: NA
j_gene: TRBJ1-1
CDR3nt: TGTGCCAGCAGTTTAACCCTCTCCGGGAACACTGAAGCTTTCTTT
CDR3aa: CASSLTLSGNTEAFF

abundance: NA
v_gene: TRBV6-1
d_gene: NA
j_gene: TRBJ2-7
CDR3nt: TGTGCCAGCAGCTCGTACCGGGCGGAGACCTACGAGCAGTACTTC
CDR3aa: CASSSYRAETYEQYF

abundance: NA
v_gene: TRBV7-6
d_gene: NA
j_gene: TRBJ1-1
CDR3nt: TGTGCCAGCAGCTCGGGCCCGGTGGATATGAACACTGAAGCTTTCTTT
CDR3aa: CASSSGPVDMNTEAFF

abundance: NA
v_gene: TRBV19
d_gene: NA
j_gene: TRBJ2-3
CDR3nt: TGTGCCAGTTCTCGGGTGGGCACAGATACGCAGTATTTT
CDR3aa: CASSRVGTDTQYF

abundance: NA
v_gene: TRBV7-8
d_gene: NA
j_gene: TRBJ2-3
CDR3nt: TGTGCCAGCAGCTTAACGGGAATGGTCTCAGATACGCAGTATTTT
CDR3aa: CASSLTGMVSDTQYF

abundance: NA
v_gene: TRBV5-1
d_gene: NA
j_gene: TRBJ1-2
CDR3nt: TGCGCCAGCTGGGGCGGGGAGACAATCTATGGCTACACCTTC
CDR3aa: CASWGGETIYGYTF

abundance: NA
v_gene: TRBV27
d_gene: NA
j_gene: TRBJ2-7
CDR3nt: TGTGCCAGCAGTGCCTATGGGCGCTACGAGCAGTACTTC
CDR3aa: CASSAYGRYEQYF

abundance: NA
v_gene: TRBV13
d_gene: TRBD2
j_gene: TRBJ2-3
CDR3nt: TGTGCCAGCAGCTTCCCAGGAGCGGGAGAGGGTGATACGCAGTATTTT
CDR3aa: CASSFPGAGEGDTQYF

abundance: NA
v_gene: TRBV7-9
d_gene: TRBD1
j_gene: TRBJ2-2
CDR3nt: TGTGCCAGCAGCCCAGGACAGGGGGTTCGGACCGGGGAGCTGTTTTTT
CDR3aa: CASSPGQGVRTGELFF

abundance: few
v_gene: TRBV25-1
d_gene: NA
j_gene: TRBJ2-4
CDR3nt: TGTGCCAGCAGTCAGCCAGGGGCAGGGGACATTCAGTACTTC
CDR3aa: CASSQPGAGDIQYF

abundance: NA
v_gene: TRBV10-1
d_gene: TRBD1
j_gene: TRBJ2-1
CDR3nt: TGCGCCAGCAGTGTAGGACAGGGTGCCTACAATGAGCAGTTCTTC
CDR3aa: CASSVGQGAYNEQFF

abundance: NA
v_gene: TRBV19
d_gene: TRBD1
j_gene: TRBJ2-7
CDR3nt: TGTGCCAGTAGTCAACGGGACAGGGGTTACGAGCAGTACTTC
CDR3aa: CASSQRDRGYEQYF